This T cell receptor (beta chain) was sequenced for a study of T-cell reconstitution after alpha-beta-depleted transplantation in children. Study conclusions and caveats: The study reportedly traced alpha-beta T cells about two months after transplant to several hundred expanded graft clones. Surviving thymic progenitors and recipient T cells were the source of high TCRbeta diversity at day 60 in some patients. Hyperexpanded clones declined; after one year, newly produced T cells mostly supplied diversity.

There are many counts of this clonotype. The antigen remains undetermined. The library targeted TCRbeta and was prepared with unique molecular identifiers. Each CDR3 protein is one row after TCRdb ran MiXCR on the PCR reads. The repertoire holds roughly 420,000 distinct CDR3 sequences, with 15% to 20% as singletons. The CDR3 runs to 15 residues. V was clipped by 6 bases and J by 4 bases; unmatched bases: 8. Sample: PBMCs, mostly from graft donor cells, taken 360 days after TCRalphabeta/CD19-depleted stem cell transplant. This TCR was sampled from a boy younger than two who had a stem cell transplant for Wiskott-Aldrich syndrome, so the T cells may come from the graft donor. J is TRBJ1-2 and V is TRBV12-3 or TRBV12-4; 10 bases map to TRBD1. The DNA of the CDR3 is TGTGCCAGCAGGCGGACAGGGGGGCCTGCCTATGGCTACACCTTC. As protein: CASRRTGGPAYGYTF.